The T cell receptor (beta chain) under discussion was sequenced for a study of CD8+ T cells in alopecia areata. Study-level information: A regimen of oral tofacitinib, 5 to 10 mg twice daily, was given to treated patients. Tofacitinib treatment spanned 6 to 18 months, with 6 months off drug afterward.

Study-wide findings and caveats: Scalp clonality decreased significantly with tofacitinib, and so did expanded CD8+ clones among the top 100. In lesional scalp, particularly from alopecia totalis/universalis, clonality was higher than in normal scalp.

The treatment was: oral pan-JAK inhibitor, 5-10 mg twice daily. Concerning this clone: Its antigen is not identified.

V dropped 2 bases and J dropped 4; count of bases not matched to a gene: 12. The CDR3 runs to 17 residues. The germline V gene has CDR1 GTSNPN and CDR2 SVGIG (reference sequence). Once RNA had been extracted, it was reverse transcribed into cDNA to act as the sequencing template. Sequenced by immunoSEQ multiplex PCR; TCRdb stores in-frame clones only, minus some. The sample shows roughly 120,000 clones, roughly three fifths of them seen only once. This clonotype was sampled from a human donor with alopecia areata. This material consisted of CD4+ T cells sorted from blood, taken at week 24, from a patient treated with tofacitinib. The V gene is TRBV30, the J gene TRBJ2-3; 10 positions agree with TRBD2. CDR3: CAWSSRVASGGADTQYF. The CDR3 DNA sequence: TGTGCCTGGAGTAGCAGAGTGGCTAGCGGGGGTGCAGATACGCAGTATTTT.